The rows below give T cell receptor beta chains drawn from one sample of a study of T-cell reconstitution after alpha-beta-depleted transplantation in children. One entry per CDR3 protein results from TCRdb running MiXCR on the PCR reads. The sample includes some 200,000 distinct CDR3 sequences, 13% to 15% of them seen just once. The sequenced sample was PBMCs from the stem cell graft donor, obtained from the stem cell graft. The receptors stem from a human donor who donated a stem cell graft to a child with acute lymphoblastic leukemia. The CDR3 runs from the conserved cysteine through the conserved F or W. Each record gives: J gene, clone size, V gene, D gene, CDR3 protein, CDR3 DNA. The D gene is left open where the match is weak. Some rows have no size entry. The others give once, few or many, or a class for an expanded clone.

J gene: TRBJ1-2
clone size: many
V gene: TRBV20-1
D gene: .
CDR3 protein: CSAREHLSRRGYTF
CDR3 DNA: TGCAGTGCTAGAGAGCACCTTTCCAGGCGAGGCTACACCTTC

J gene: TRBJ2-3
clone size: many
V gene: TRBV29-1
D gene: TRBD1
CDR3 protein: CSAGQGASTDTQYF
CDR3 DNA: TGCAGCGCGGGACAGGGGGCGAGCACAGATACGCAGTATTTT

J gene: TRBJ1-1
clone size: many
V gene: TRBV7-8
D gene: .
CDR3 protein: CASSLGTTNTEAFF
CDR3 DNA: TGTGCCAGCAGCTTAGGCACCACGAACACTGAAGCTTTCTTT

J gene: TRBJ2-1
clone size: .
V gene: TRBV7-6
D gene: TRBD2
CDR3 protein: CASSFTGVGLAGSYNEQFF
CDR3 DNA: TGTGCCAGCAGCTTTACCGGGGTCGGGCTAGCGGGCTCCTACAATGAGCAGTTCTTC

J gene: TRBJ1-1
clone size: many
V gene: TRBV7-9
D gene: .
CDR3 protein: CASTPDRNTEAFF
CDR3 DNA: TGTGCCAGCACCCCGGACAGGAACACTGAAGCTTTCTTT

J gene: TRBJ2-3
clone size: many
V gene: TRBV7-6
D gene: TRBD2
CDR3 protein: CASSSTHGGREADTQYF
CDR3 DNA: TGTGCCAGCAGCTCCACGCATGGCGGGAGGGAGGCAGATACGCAGTATTTT

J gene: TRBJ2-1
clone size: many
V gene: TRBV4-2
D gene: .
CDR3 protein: CASSQDFHNEQFF
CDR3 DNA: TGTGCCAGCAGCCAAGACTTCCACAATGAGCAGTTCTTC

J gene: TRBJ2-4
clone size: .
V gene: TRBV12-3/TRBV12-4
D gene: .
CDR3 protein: CASSRLGGGGDWIQYF
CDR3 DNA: TGTGCCAGCAGTCGCCTGGGGGGCGGTGGAGATTGGATTCAGTACTTC

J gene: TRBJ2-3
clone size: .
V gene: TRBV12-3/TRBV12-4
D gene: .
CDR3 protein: CASSLGTGDTQYF
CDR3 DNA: .

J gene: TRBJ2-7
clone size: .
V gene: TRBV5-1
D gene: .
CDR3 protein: CASGVGGATYEQYF
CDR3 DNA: TGCGCCAGCGGAGTGGGTGGTGCTACCTACGAGCAGTACTTC

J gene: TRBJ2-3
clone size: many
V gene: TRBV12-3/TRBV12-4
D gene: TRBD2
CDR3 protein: CASGVGLAADTQYF
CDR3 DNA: TGTGCCAGCGGGGTGGGACTAGCGGCCGATACGCAGTATTTT

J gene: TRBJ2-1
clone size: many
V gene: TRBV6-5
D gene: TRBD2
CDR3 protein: CASSYSRPTSGRGVNEQFF
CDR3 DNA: TGTGCCAGCAGTTACTCGAGACCGACTAGCGGGAGAGGGGTGAATGAGCAGTTCTTC

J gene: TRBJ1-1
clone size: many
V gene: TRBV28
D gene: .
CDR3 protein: CASGIVRGNTEAFF
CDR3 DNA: TGTGCCAGCGGTATTGTCAGGGGGAACACTGAAGCTTTCTTT

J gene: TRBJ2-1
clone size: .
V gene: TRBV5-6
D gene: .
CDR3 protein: CASSLWAGRHNEQFF
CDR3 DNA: TGTGCCAGCAGCTTGTGGGCAGGGAGGCACAATGAGCAGTTCTTC

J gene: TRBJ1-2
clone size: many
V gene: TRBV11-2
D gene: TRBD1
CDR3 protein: CASSPTGGYGYTF
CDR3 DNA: TGTGCCAGCAGTCCTACAGGGGGCTATGGCTACACCTTC

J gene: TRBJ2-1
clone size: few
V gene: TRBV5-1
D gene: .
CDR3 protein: CASSLAGYGEQFF
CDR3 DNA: TGCGCCAGCAGCTTGGCAGGTTACGGTGAGCAGTTCTTC

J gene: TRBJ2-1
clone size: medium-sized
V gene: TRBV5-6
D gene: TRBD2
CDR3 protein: CASSSRTSGRVSYNEQFF
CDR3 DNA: TGTGCCAGCAGCTCACGGACTAGCGGGAGAGTATCCTACAATGAGCAGTTCTTC

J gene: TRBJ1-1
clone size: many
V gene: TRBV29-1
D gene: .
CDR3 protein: CSVADSSSEAFF
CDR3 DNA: TGCAGCGTTGCGGACAGCAGTTCTGAAGCTTTCTTT

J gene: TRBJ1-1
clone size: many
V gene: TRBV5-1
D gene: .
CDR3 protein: CASSLNGGPYTMNTEAFF
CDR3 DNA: TGCGCCAGCAGCTTGAATGGAGGGCCTTATACCATGAACACTGAAGCTTTCTTT

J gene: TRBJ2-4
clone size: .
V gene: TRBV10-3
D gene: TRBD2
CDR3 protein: CAISASGSLSNIQYF
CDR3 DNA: TGTGCCATCAGTGCCAGCGGGAGTCTCTCAAACATTCAGTACTTC

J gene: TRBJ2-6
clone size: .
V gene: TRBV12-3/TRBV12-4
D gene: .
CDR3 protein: CASSPRIGGRANVLTF
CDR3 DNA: TGTGCCAGCAGTCCCCGGATCGGGGGGCGAGCCAACGTCCTGACTTTC

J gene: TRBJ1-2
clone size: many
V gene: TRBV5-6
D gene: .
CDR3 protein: CASSRTGGSGYGYTF
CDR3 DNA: TGTGCCAGCAGCCGGACGGGGGGCTCGGGCTATGGCTACACCTTC

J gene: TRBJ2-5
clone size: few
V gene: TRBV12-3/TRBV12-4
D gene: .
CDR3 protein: CASSLESAGVVTQYF
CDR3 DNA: TGTGCCAGCAGTTTAGAATCGGCAGGAGTGGTGACCCAGTACTTC

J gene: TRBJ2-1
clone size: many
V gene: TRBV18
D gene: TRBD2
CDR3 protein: CASYPGGQTNNEQFF
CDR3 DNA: TGTGCCAGCTACCCGGGGGGGCAGACTAACAATGAGCAGTTCTTC

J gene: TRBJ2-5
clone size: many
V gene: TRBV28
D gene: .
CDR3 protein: CASKGRRGTQYF
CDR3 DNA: TGTGCCAGCAAAGGCAGAAGGGGGACCCAGTACTTC

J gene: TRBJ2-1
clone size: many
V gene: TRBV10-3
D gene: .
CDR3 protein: CAISVSSINEQFF
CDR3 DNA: TGTGCCATCAGTGTAAGCAGTATTAATGAGCAGTTCTTC

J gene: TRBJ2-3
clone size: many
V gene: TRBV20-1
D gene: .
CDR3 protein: CSARRFRGRDTQYF
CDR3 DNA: TGCAGTGCTAGAAGGTTTCGGGGGAGGGATACGCAGTATTTT

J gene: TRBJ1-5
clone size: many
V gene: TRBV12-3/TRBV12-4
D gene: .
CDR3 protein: CASLTSGRPQHF
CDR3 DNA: TGTGCCAGCTTAACGTCGGGGAGGCCCCAGCATTTT

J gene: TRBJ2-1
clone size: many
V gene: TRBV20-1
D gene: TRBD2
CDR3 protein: CSASSAGAVDNEQFF
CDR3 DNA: TGCAGTGCTAGTAGTGCGGGAGCGGTTGACAATGAGCAGTTCTTC

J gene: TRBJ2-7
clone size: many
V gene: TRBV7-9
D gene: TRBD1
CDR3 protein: CASSSGRTGIYEQYF
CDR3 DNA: TGTGCCAGCAGCTCCGGAAGGACAGGGATCTACGAGCAGTACTTC

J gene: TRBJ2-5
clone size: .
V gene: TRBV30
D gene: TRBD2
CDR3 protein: CASQGGSEEETQYF
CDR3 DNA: TGTGCCTCACAAGGCGGGAGCGAGGAAGAGACCCAGTACTTC

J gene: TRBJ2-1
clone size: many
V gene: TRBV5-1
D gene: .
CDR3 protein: CASSLDGGGDEQFF
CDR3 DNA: TGCGCCAGCAGCTTGGACGGAGGAGGCGATGAGCAGTTCTTC

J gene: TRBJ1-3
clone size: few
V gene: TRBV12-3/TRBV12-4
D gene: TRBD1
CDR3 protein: CASNTRGPLPFSGNTIYF
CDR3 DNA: TGTGCCAGCAATACAAGGGGGCCGCTTCCTTTCTCTGGAAACACCATATATTTT

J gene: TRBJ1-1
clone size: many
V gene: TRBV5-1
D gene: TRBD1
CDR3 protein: CASSLRQGASNTEAFF
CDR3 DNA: TGCGCCAGCAGCCTTAGACAGGGGGCGTCGAACACTGAAGCTTTCTTT

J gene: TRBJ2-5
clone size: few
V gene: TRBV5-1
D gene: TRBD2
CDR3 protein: CASSSTPGLAGAEETQYF
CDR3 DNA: TGCGCCAGCAGCTCCACCCCGGGACTAGCGGGAGCCGAAGAGACCCAGTACTTC

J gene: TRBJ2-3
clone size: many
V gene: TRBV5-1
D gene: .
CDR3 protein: CASSLEGVKDTQYF
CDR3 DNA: TGCGCCAGCAGCTTGGAGGGTGTAAAAGATACGCAGTATTTT

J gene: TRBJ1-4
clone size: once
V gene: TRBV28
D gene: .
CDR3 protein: CASSFVGLGEKLFF
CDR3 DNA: TGTGCCAGCAGTTTTGTCGGCCTAGGAGAAAAACTGTTTTTT

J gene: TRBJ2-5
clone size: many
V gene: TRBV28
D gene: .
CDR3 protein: CASTPPGTGGLTQYF
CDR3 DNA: TGTGCCAGCACCCCCCCTGGGACGGGCGGTTTAACCCAGTACTTC

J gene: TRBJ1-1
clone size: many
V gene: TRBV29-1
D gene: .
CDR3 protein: CSVVGTGNTEAFF
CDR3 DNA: TGCAGCGTTGTAGGAACAGGGAACACTGAAGCTTTCTTT

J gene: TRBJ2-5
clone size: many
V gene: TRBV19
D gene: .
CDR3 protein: CASSRVLGETQYF
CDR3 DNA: TGTGCCAGTAGTCGGGTTCTCGGGGAGACCCAGTACTTC

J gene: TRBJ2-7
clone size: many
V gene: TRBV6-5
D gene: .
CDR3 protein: CASSYLGGYEQYF
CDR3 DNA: TGTGCCAGCAGTTACCTTGGGGGCTACGAGCAGTACTTC